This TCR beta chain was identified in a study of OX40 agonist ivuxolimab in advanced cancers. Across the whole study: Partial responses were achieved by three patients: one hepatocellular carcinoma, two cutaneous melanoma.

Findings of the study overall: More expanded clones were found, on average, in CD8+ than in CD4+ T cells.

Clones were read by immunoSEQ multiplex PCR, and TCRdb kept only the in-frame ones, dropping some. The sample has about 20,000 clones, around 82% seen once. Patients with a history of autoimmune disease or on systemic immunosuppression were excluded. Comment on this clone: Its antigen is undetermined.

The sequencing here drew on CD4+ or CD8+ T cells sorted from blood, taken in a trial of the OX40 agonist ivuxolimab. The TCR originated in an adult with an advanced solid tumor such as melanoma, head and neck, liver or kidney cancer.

The CDR3 sequence is CASVGLAGVNEQFF. The CDR3 nucleotides are TGTGCCAGCGTCGGACTAGCGGGAGTCAATGAGCAGTTCTTC. V and J are TRBV7-9 and TRBJ2-1; TRBD2 matches 13 bases. This CDR3 has 14 residues. Per the germline V gene, CDR1 is SEHNR and CDR2 is FQNEAQ (reference sequence). Trimming removed 8 bases from V and 6 bases from J; junction bases left unmatched: 4.